The clone carrying this T cell receptor (beta chain) came up many times. Its antigen is unidentified. This sample was included in a study of neurological immune-mediated disorders. Broader study findings: None of the CDR3 amino acid sequences found in expanded clones was shared across subjects. This suggests that the TCR-beta repertoires were private in all groups.

Germline CDR1 is SGHTA and CDR2 is FQGNSA. V shed 6 bases and J shed 11 bases, with 13 bases lying between them. The CDR3 runs 11 residues. cDNA was made by 5'RACE with 10-nucleotide random UMIs. Over 200 million TCR-beta sequences (from 15-18 subjects) were yielded by each sequencing run. TCRdb reanalysed the 5' RACE reads using MiXCR and keeps one entry per CDR3 protein. The sample has more than 100,000 distinct CDR3 sequences, roughly a tenth seen once. Time point indicated: longitudinal time-point 3. Sequencing input: PBMCs. V gene TRBV7-2 combines with J gene TRBJ1-1; D not certain. This TCR derives from a female donor with HTLV-1-associated myelopathy (HAM/TSP). This CDR3 is CASSLIVGAFF. The CDR3 DNA reads TGTGCCAGCAGTCTGATAGTGGGGGCTTTCTTT.